This T cell receptor beta chain was obtained from a study of molecular identifiers for immune sequencing clone quantification. The study, taken as a whole, reports: Clones above 20 RNA copies contained over 97% of effector molecules and under 1% of naive molecules.

Notes on this clonotype: Its cognate antigen is unknown.

Germline trimming cut 5 bases from V and 1 base from J; bases unmatched to any gene: 5. The CDR3 totals 15 residues. Germline CDR1 MNHEY, CDR2 SMNVEV (reference sequence). One entry per CDR3 protein results from TCRdb running MiXCR on the PCR reads. The table has tens of thousands of distinct CDR3 sequences, about a fifth seen once. The origin of this receptor is a human donor in good health. Some libraries in this study had Jurkat cell RNA spiked in. Material for sequencing was naive CD8+ T cells from blood, with Jurkat cell RNA spiked in. Subset in this sample: FACS-sorted CD8+CD4-CCR7+CD45RA+ naive T cells. The chain carries TRBV27 and TRBJ2-7, with 10 bases aligning to TRBD1. Written as DNA, the CDR3 is TGTGCCAGCAGTGGTCCGGGACAGGGGTCCTACGAGCAGTACTTC. Translating it yields CASSGPGQGSYEQYF.